Listed here is a single T cell receptor (beta chain). This sample stems from a study of blood T cell repertoires in COVID-19. As for the study in general: Researchers got acute and convalescent COVID-19 samples from the United States, Italy and Spain. T cells, B-cell-depleted T cells, or PBMCs supplied cDNA or gDNA.

Data came from immunoSEQ multiplex PCR; TCRdb stores just in-frame clones and leaves some out. There are some 180,000 clones in the sample; roughly 80% occur only once, and roughly 7.1% lies in the top ten. Germline V gene data show CDR1 as MGHRA and CDR2 as YSYEKL. The J segment lost 4 bases and the V segment lost 2 bases, leaving 5 bases of the junction unmatched. There are 15 residues in the CDR3. Sequencing was done on a sample of peripheral blood. The source is a human donor in a cohort sampled during active COVID-19. The V call is TRBV4-1, the J call TRBJ1-2, with 9 bases that match TRBD1. The CDR3 DNA reads TGCGCCAGCAGCCAAACAGGGGGCGGGGGCTATGGCTACACCTTC. Amino acid sequence: CASSQTGGGGYGYTF.